Shown below are 18 T cell receptor beta chains from a single sample sequenced in a study of prognosis after radiotherapy for stage I lung cancer. From genomic DNA, TCR beta CDR3 was amplified by two-round multiplex PCR. Used in first-round PCR were primers specific to each TRBV and TRBJ gene. TCRdb passed the multiplex PCR reads through MiXCR, listing each CDR3 protein once. The sample has approximately 51,000 distinct CDR3 sequences; roughly 36% are singletons. The sample in question was PBMCs, obtained before or after stereotactic body radiation therapy (not recorded which). Receptors were obtained from a donor aged 50 or older with non-small cell lung cancer.

This clonotype showed up many times. This rearrangement joins TRBV5-1 to TRBJ1-6; the D gene is possibly TRBD1 (5 bases). V gave up 4 bases and J gave up 7 bases, with 12 bases separating them. Germline-derived CDR1 and CDR2 are SGHRS and YFSETQ. CDR3 length equals 14 residues. The CDR3 coding sequence is TGCGCCAGCAGCCTGGGACCCGACAATTCACCCCTCCACTTT. It specifies CASSLGPDNSPLHF.

About this clonotype: With only one base between it and a far larger clone, this is likely a read error. J is TRBJ1-6 and V is TRBV6-8; D not certain. CDR1 is MNHGY, CDR2 SAAAGT, per germline. V was cut by 6 bases and J by 3 bases, with 24 bases left in between. The CDR3 sequence is 19 residues long. Here the CDR3 reads CASRQSWAARRVYNSPLHF. DNA of the CDR3: TGTGCCAGCAGACAGAGTTGGGCCGCCCGCCGGGTCTATAATTCACCCCTCCACTTT.

Note on this clonotype: A much larger clone differs by one base, so this may be a read error. The J gene is TRBJ1-1, the V gene TRBV6-1; D unresolved. Germline lookup yields CDR1 MNHNS and CDR2 SASEGT. V was clipped by 6 bases and J by 3 bases, with 11 bases between them. The CDR3 is made up of 13 amino acids. CDR3 protein: CASSRYSYTEAFF. The CDR3 DNA reads TGTGCCAGCAGCCGGTACAGTTACACTGAAGCTTTCTTT.

This clonotype was seen at least ten times. V gene TRBV30 combines with J gene TRBJ1-6, with a weak D call TRBD1 (6 bases). Trimming shortened V by 4 bases and J by 6 bases, and 10 bases separated the two germline ends. Germline values: CDR1 GTSNPN, CDR2 SVGIG (reference sequence). The CDR3 has 13 amino acids. DNA of the CDR3: TGTGCCTGGAAACAGGGTGCTAATTCACCCCTCCACTTT. As protein: CAWKQGANSPLHF.

A note on this clonotype: A far more abundant clone sits one base away, making this likely a read error. The chain uses TRBV6-2 or TRBV6-3 and TRBJ2-7, with 9 bases identical to TRBD2. From germline, CDR1 is MNHEY and CDR2 SVGEGT. Germline trimming cut 10 bases from V and 3 bases from J; bases unmatched to any gene: 10. The CDR3 consists of 14 residues. The CDR3 bases are TGTGCCACAAGTTTCCGGACTAGCGTCTACGAGCAGTACTTC. This codes for CATSFRTSVYEQYF.

This clonotype was counted many times. V is TRBV6-4 and J is TRBJ2-2; no reliable D call. The germline gives CDR1 MRHNA, CDR2 SNTAGT. This CDR3 comprises 14 residues. V was clipped by 3 bases and J by 5 bases, with 10 bases between them. DNA for the CDR3: TGTGCCAGCAGTGAAATGTGGCTAACCGGGGAGCTGTTTTTT. Its protein is CASSEMWLTGELFF.

This clonotype was recorded many times. This chain connects TRBV9 to TRBJ2-2, with TRBD1 identical over 8 bases. The CDR3 is made up of 15 amino acids. V was pared by 3 bases and J by 1 base, with 2 bases of the junction left unmatched. Per the germline V gene, CDR1 is SGDLS and CDR2 is YYNGEE. CDR3 protein: CASSAGTGNTGELFF. The DNA for the CDR3 is TGTGCCAGCAGCGCCGGGACAGGGAACACCGGGGAGCTGTTTTTT. Using reference TRBV9 and TRBJ2-2 for the parts outside the CDR3, the full variable domain is DSGVTQTPKHLITATGQRVTLRCSPRSGDLSVYWYQQSLDQGLQFLIQYYNGEERAKGNILERFSAQQFPDLHSELNLSSLELGDSALYFCASSAGTGNTGELFFGEGSRLTVL.

This clonotype has just one count. This may stem from a read error, because a much larger clone lies one nucleotide away. The genes are TRBV4-2 and TRBJ2-5; TRBD2 matches 11 bases. The J call may be wrong; the DNA end is better matched by TRBJ2-1. CDR1 and CDR2 (germline): LGHNA, YNFKEQ. The CDR3 is 17 amino acids. The CDR3 spells CSSSQSLTSGKGSEQFF. CDR3 bases: TGTTCCAGCAGCCAATCCCTGACTAGCGGGAAAGGTAGTGAGCAGTTCTTC.

This clonotype was counted many times. The V and J genes are TRBV5-4 and TRBJ2-1; TRBD2 aligns across 9 bases. The germline gives CDR1 SGHNT, CDR2 YYREEE (reference sequence). The V segment lost 5 bases and the J segment 10 bases; nucleotides outside the gene matches: 13. CDR3 size: 15 residues. CDR3 protein: CASSSTSGPLGEQFF. Written as DNA, the CDR3 is TGTGCCAGCAGTTCGACTAGCGGACCTCTTGGAGAGCAGTTCTTC.

This clonotype was seen ten or more times. This chain joins TRBV12-3 or TRBV12-4 and TRBJ2-2, with 8 bases matching TRBD1. The CDR3 extends over 13 amino acids. The ends lost 5 bases at V and 4 bases at J; junction bases unmatched: 0. The CDR3 nucleotides are TGTGCCAGCAGTACAGGGGGCACCGGGGAGCTGTTTTTT. It translates to CASSTGGTGELFF.

The sample holds many counts of this clonotype. The CDR3 sequence: CATSDLPGTFYNEQFF. DNA for the CDR3: TGTGCCACCAGTGATTTACCCGGGACATTCTACAATGAGCAGTTCTTC. The chain uses TRBV24-1 and TRBJ2-1, with a weak D call TRBD1 (6 bases). The germline V gene has CDR1 KGHDR and CDR2 SFDVKD. The CDR3 contains 16 residues. V was clipped by 1 base and J by 3 bases, with 12 bases between them.

With respect to this clonotype: A much larger clone sits a single nucleotide away, making a read error possible. The chain recombines TRBV20-1 with TRBJ2-5; 10 nucleotides align to TRBD2. The CDR3 has 17 amino acids. The germline gives CDR1 DFQATT, CDR2 SNEGSKA (reference sequence). The CDR3 region has the DNA TGCAGTGCCGAGGGCCCCCCAGCGGGAGGGCCCGGTGAGACCAAGTACTTC. It is translated as CSAEGPPAGGPGETKYF.

A word on this clonotype: A clone one base away is much larger, so this may be a read error. The genes are TRBV28 and TRBJ2-5; TRBD2 is a possible D gene (6 bases). The CDR3 is 13 residues long. The germline V gene encodes CDR1 MDHEN and CDR2 SYDVKM. Deletions cut 7 bases from V and 5 bases from J, with 14 bases between. The CDR3 spells CASMLGGRETQYF. For the CDR3, the DNA is TGTGCCAGCATGTTGGGGGGTAGGGAGACCCAGTACTTC.

This clonotype has at least ten counts. The DNA of the CDR3 is TGTGCCAGCAGCTTGTGGGGCGGGGACCAGCCCCAGCATTTT. It is translated as CASSLWGGDQPQHF. The chain has TRBV5-5 and TRBJ1-5, with D possibly TRBD1 on 5 matching bases. The CDR3 runs to 14 residues. CDR1 SGHKS and CDR2 YYEKEE come from the germline V gene (reference sequence). V gave up 1 base and J gave up 7 bases, with 12 bases separating them.

Comment on this clonotype: A much larger clone lies a single base off, so this may be a read error. V and J are TRBV5-4 and TRBJ1-2; no clear D. This CDR3 comprises 15 residues. Looked up from germline, CDR1 is SGHNT and CDR2 is YYREEE (reference sequence). CDR3 DNA: TGTGCCAGCAGCTTGCGGCGGGAGGCCAACTATGTCTACACCTTC. It codes for CASSLRREANYVYTF.

Concerning this clonotype: This may be a read error, as it is one base from a much larger clone. J is TRBJ2-1 and V is TRBV5-8; 8 bases are a match to TRBD2. The CDR3 is 13 residues long. CDR1 is SGHTS, CDR2 YDEGEE, per germline. The CDR3 is CASSLYQREPGLF. DNA for the CDR3: TGTGCCAGCAGCTTGTATCAGCGGGAGCCCGGGCTCTTC.

About this clonotype: A far larger clone is a single base away, which makes a read error likely. The rearrangement links TRBV6-1 to TRBJ2-2, with 8 bases matching TRBD1. CDR1 is MNHNS and CDR2 is SASEGT in the germline V gene. This CDR3 has 14 amino acids. The V gene end was trimmed by 8 bases and the J gene end by 7 bases; junction bases not matched to a gene: 9. CDR3 amino acids: CASGPQGAVGELFF. In DNA form, the CDR3 reads TGTGCCAGCGGACCCCAGGGGGCTGTCGGGGAGCTGTTTTTT.

Ten or more counts support this clonotype. The V gene is TRBV5-6, the J gene TRBJ1-2; 7 bases are shared with TRBD1. The V gene's germline CDR1 is SGHDT and CDR2 YYEEEE. The CDR3 length is 14 residues. J was trimmed by 2 bases and V by 2 bases; bases with no gene match: 3. CDR3 in amino acids: CASSLRGRNYGYTF. CDR3 sequence (DNA): TGTGCCAGCAGCTTAAGGGGGCGGAACTATGGCTACACCTTC.